This T cell receptor (beta chain) was sequenced in a study of T cell responses to AZD1222 COVID-19 vaccine. Regarding the study as a whole: Per reports, nearly half of all spike-specific TCRs target regions that are unmutated in variants.

The method was immunoSEQ multiplex PCR; TCRdb's version includes in-frame clones alone and lacks a portion of them. The table lists around 140,000 clones, nearly 95% of them singletons. CDR3 size: 15 residues. The V gene lost 0 bases and the J gene lost 7 bases, with 13 bases spanning the gap. The germline V gene encodes CDR1 SGHKS and CDR2 YYEKEE (reference sequence). As concerns this clone: The target antigen is unknown.

The sequenced sample was peripheral blood, obtained 28 days after the second AZD1222 dose. The TCR sequence derives from an adult who received the AZD1222 COVID-19 vaccine. The chain combines TRBV5-5 with TRBJ1-4, with D possibly matching TRBD1 (6 bases). The CDR3 DNA is TGTGCCAGCAGCTTGGATGTCGGCAGGGGTGAAAAACTGTTTTTT. Amino acids: CASSLDVGRGEKLFF.